Listed below are T cell receptor beta chains from one sample, sequenced in a study of T cell repertoires in cytomegalovirus infection. Each CDR3 protein is one row after TCRdb ran MiXCR on the reads. The sample comprises roughly 69,000 distinct CDR3 sequences, 20% of which are singletons, and over 60% rests with the top ten. Antigens of these TCRs are unknown. The sequencing used CD8+ T cells from cultured PBMCs, collected from culture after CMV antigen stimulation. Receptors originate from a human donor in good health (CMV status not recorded). Some clones in this sample may be carry-over from other donors' samples. The CDR3 runs from the conserved cysteine through the conserved F or W. D genes are given only for firm matches. Clone size appears in some rows only: once, few, many, or a class for an expanded clone.

v_gene: TRBV7-2
d_gene: .
j_gene: TRBJ1-6
abundance: few
CDR3aa: CASSLEVRYNSPLHF
CDR3nt: TGTGCCAGCAGCTTAGAGGTCCGGTATAATTCACCCCTCCACTTT

v_gene: TRBV6-1
d_gene: .
j_gene: TRBJ2-1
abundance: .
CDR3aa: CASSEWAPGTRGRNEQFF
CDR3nt: TGTGCCAGCAGTGAGTGGGCCCCGGGAACTAGGGGACGCAATGAGCAGTTCTTC

v_gene: TRBV27
d_gene: .
j_gene: TRBJ1-1
abundance: few
CDR3aa: CASSPAGVIGNTEAFF
CDR3nt: TGTGCCAGCAGCCCCGCCGGGGTTATAGGGAACACTGAAGCTTTCTTT

v_gene: TRBV7-9
d_gene: TRBD1
j_gene: TRBJ1-5
abundance: .
CDR3aa: CASSLHRQGGQPQHF
CDR3nt: TGTGCCAGCAGCTTACATCGGCAGGGGGGTCAGCCCCAGCATTTT

v_gene: TRBV2
d_gene: .
j_gene: TRBJ2-6
abundance: many
CDR3aa: CASSPFPSGANVLTF
CDR3nt: TGTGCCAGCAGCCCGTTTCCCTCTGGGGCCAACGTCCTGACTTTC

v_gene: TRBV7-2
d_gene: .
j_gene: TRBJ1-5
abundance: .
CDR3aa: CASSLNRRTSQPQHF
CDR3nt: TGTGCCAGCAGCTTAAACAGGAGGACCAGTCAGCCCCAGCATTTT

v_gene: TRBV4-1
d_gene: TRBD2
j_gene: TRBJ2-1
abundance: .
CDR3aa: CASSHMRLADSYNEQFF
CDR3nt: TGCGCCAGCAGCCACATGAGACTAGCGGACAGCTACAATGAGCAGTTCTTC

v_gene: TRBV10-2
d_gene: .
j_gene: TRBJ1-5
abundance: few
CDR3aa: CASSGSFNQPQHF
CDR3nt: TGCGCCAGCAGCGGGAGTTTCAATCAGCCCCAGCATTTT

v_gene: TRBV12-3/TRBV12-4
d_gene: TRBD2
j_gene: TRBJ2-7
abundance: once
CDR3aa: CASSRGDGDYEQYF
CDR3nt: TGTGCCAGCAGTCGGGGGGACGGTGACTACGAGCAGTACTTC

v_gene: TRBV4-1
d_gene: .
j_gene: TRBJ2-3
abundance: few
CDR3aa: CASSPLLGRTSTDTQYF
CDR3nt: TGCGCCAGCAGCCCCCTACTTGGACGTACTAGCACAGATACGCAGTATTTT

v_gene: TRBV7-6
d_gene: .
j_gene: TRBJ2-7
abundance: .
CDR3aa: CASSLDAEREQYF
CDR3nt: TGTGCCAGCAGCTTAGATGCGGAAAGGGAGCAGTACTTC

v_gene: TRBV4-3
d_gene: .
j_gene: TRBJ2-7
abundance: .
CDR3aa: CASSQEDSLPYEQYF
CDR3nt: TGCGCCAGCAGCCAAGAGGACTCCTTGCCCTACGAGCAGTACTTC

v_gene: TRBV7-2
d_gene: .
j_gene: TRBJ1-3
abundance: .
CDR3aa: CASSLGVTGNTIYF
CDR3nt: TGTGCCAGCAGCTTAGGAGTCACTGGAAACACCATATATTTT

v_gene: TRBV12-3/TRBV12-4
d_gene: TRBD2
j_gene: TRBJ2-5
abundance: .
CDR3aa: CASSPRTSGGRETQYF
CDR3nt: TGTGCCAGCAGTCCCCGGACTAGCGGGGGTCGAGAGACCCAGTACTTC

v_gene: TRBV7-8
d_gene: .
j_gene: TRBJ1-5
abundance: few
CDR3aa: CASSLDLGQGQPQHF
CDR3nt: TGTGCCAGCAGCTTAGACTTAGGGCAGGGACAGCCCCAGCATTTT

v_gene: TRBV12-3/TRBV12-4
d_gene: .
j_gene: TRBJ1-5
abundance: few
CDR3aa: CASSLVFGQDYNQPQHF
CDR3nt: TGTGCCAGCAGTTTAGTGTTTGGGCAGGATTACAATCAGCCCCAGCATTTT

v_gene: TRBV7-9
d_gene: .
j_gene: TRBJ1-5
abundance: few
CDR3aa: CASSFTGISNQPQHF
CDR3nt: TGTGCCAGCAGCTTTACAGGGATTAGCAATCAGCCCCAGCATTTT

v_gene: TRBV6-1
d_gene: .
j_gene: TRBJ1-1
abundance: .
CDR3aa: CASTYSGQPNTEAFF
CDR3nt: TGTGCCAGCACTTATTCAGGCCAGCCGAACACTGAAGCTTTCTTT

v_gene: TRBV7-8
d_gene: .
j_gene: TRBJ2-1
abundance: few
CDR3aa: CASSLEARQINEQFF
CDR3nt: TGTGCCAGCAGCTTAGAGGCGAGACAGATCAATGAGCAGTTCTTC

v_gene: TRBV7-2
d_gene: .
j_gene: TRBJ2-2
abundance: medium-sized
CDR3aa: CASSLDTNTGELFF
CDR3nt: TGTGCCAGCAGCTTAGACACGAACACCGGGGAGCTGTTTTTT

v_gene: TRBV6-2/TRBV6-3
d_gene: .
j_gene: TRBJ1-1
abundance: few
CDR3aa: CASSGQSENTEAFF
CDR3nt: TGTGCCAGCAGTGGACAGTCCGAGAACACTGAAGCTTTCTTT